These T cell receptor beta chains were read from a single sample in a study of blood T cell repertoires in COVID-19. The repertoire was sequenced with immunoSEQ multiplex PCR; TCRdb's copy has only in-frame clones and lacks some. Among approximately 160,000 clones listed, around 85% were seen once. Material: peripheral blood. These TCRs come from a woman in her 70s with acute or convalescent COVID-19. The CDR3 runs from the conserved cysteine through the conserved F or W. Fields, in order: clone size, V gene, J gene, D gene, CDR3 protein, CDR3 DNA. D genes are given only for firm matches. Clone size is given for some rows only: seen once, a few or many times, or a class if the clone is expanded.

NA,TRBV6-5,TRBJ1-5,NA,CASKGEGLQPQHF,TGTGCCAGCAAAGGGGAGGGGCTTCAGCCCCAGCATTTT
NA,TRBV12-3/TRBV12-4,TRBJ1-1,NA,CASSLGTRTEAFF,TGTGCCAGCAGTTTAGGAACGAGGACTGAAGCTTTCTTT
NA,TRBV6-4,TRBJ1-5,TRBD1,CASSDCDRGRLWNQPQHF,TGTGCCAGCAGTGACTGCGACAGGGGGAGACTATGGAATCAGCCCCAGCATTTT
NA,TRBV30,TRBJ1-4,NA,CACFPRGIGEKLFF,TGTGCCTGTTTCCCCAGGGGCATAGGTGAAAAACTGTTTTTT
NA,TRBV5-1,TRBJ2-2,NA,CASSLAGATGELFF,TGCGCCAGCAGCTTGGCAGGGGCAACCGGGGAGCTGTTTTTT
NA,TRBV27,TRBJ2-2,NA,CASRIAGTPRELFF,TGTGCCAGCAGAATAGCCGGGACACCGAGGGAGCTGTTTTTT
NA,TRBV9,TRBJ2-7,NA,CASSGDNPSYEQYF,TGTGCCAGCAGCGGAGACAACCCCTCCTACGAGCAGTACTTC
NA,TRBV19,TRBJ2-5,NA,CASSMMYGETQYF,TGTGCCAGTAGTATGATGTACGGAGAGACCCAGTACTTC
NA,TRBV6-5,TRBJ1-1,TRBD1,CASSRADRGTEAFF,TGTGCCAGCAGCCGCGCAGACAGGGGGACTGAAGCTTTCTTT
few,TRBV10-2,TRBJ2-5,TRBD2,CASSELGLALGETQYF,TGCGCCAGCAGTGAGTTAGGACTAGCTCTTGGGGAGACCCAGTACTTC
NA,TRBV5-1,TRBJ1-4,TRBD1,CASRQGAGEKLFF,TGCGCCAGTAGACAGGGGGCAGGTGAAAAACTGTTTTTT
NA,TRBV4-3,TRBJ2-3,TRBD2,CASSQDLRTSGGTLTDTQYF,TGCGCCAGCAGCCAAGATCTTAGGACTAGCGGGGGGACGCTCACAGATACGCAGTATTTT
NA,TRBV7-9,TRBJ1-4,NA,CASSFGGGKLFF,TGTGCCAGCAGCTTCGGGGGAGGGAAACTGTTTTTT
few,TRBV9,TRBJ1-4,TRBD1,CASSGGTGSGEKLFF,TGTGCCAGCAGTGGGGGGACAGGGTCTGGGGAAAAACTGTTTTTT
NA,TRBV4-3,TRBJ1-3,TRBD1,CASSQGQGLVNTIYF,TGCGCCAGCAGCCAAGGACAGGGGCTCGTTAACACCATATATTTT
many,TRBV10-3,TRBJ2-3,NA,CAIRTSTPTDTQYF,TGTGCCATCAGAACTAGTACCCCCACAGATACGCAGTATTTT
NA,TRBV24-1,TRBJ2-3,TRBD1,CATSDLQQGADTQYF,TGTGCCACCAGTGATTTGCAACAGGGGGCAGATACGCAGTATTTT
NA,TRBV5-1,TRBJ2-3,TRBD1,CASSLALTGGSTDTQYF,TGCGCCAGCAGCTTGGCACTGACAGGGGGCAGCACAGATACGCAGTATTTT
NA,TRBV4-1,TRBJ1-2,TRBD1,CASSQPPGQGERYGYTF,TGCGCCAGCAGCCAACCCCCGGGACAGGGAGAAAGATATGGCTACACCTTC
NA,TRBV4-2,TRBJ2-7,NA,CASSQERGTNRVSYEQYF,TGTGCCAGCAGCCAAGAACGTGGTACGAACAGGGTCTCCTACGAGCAGTACTTC
NA,TRBV29-1,TRBJ2-3,NA,CSVDGTAFITDTQYF,TGCAGCGTTGACGGTACAGCCTTTATCACAGATACGCAGTATTTT
NA,TRBV7-8,TRBJ2-2,TRBD2,CASSLIPGLAGFGELFF,TGTGCCAGCAGCTTGATTCCGGGACTAGCGGGATTTGGGGAGCTGTTTTTT
NA,TRBV30,TRBJ1-6,NA,CAWMRTDNSPLHF,TGTGCCTGGATGAGGACAGATAATTCACCCCTCCACTTT
NA,TRBV30,TRBJ2-1,TRBD1,CAWRLTGGYNEQFF,TGTGCCTGGAGATTGACAGGGGGTTACAATGAGCAGTTCTTC
NA,TRBV12-5,TRBJ2-1,TRBD2,CASGTGLAEQFF,TGTGCTAGTGGAACGGGACTAGCGGAGCAGTTCTTC
NA,TRBV3-1/TRBV3-2,TRBJ1-1,NA,CASSSQGPMNTEAFF,TGTGCCAGCAGCTCCCAGGGGCCTATGAACACTGAAGCTTTCTTT
NA,TRBV3-1/TRBV3-2,TRBJ1-4,TRBD1,CASSEQTGYNEKLFF,TGTGCCAGCAGCGAACAGACAGGGTATAATGAAAAACTGTTTTTT
NA,TRBV5-1,TRBJ1-1,NA,CASSGGETKNTEAFF,TGCGCCAGCAGCGGGGGGGAGACCAAAAACACTGAAGCTTTCTTT
NA,TRBV6-2/TRBV6-3,TRBJ1-6,NA,CASSFGDSPLHF,TGTGCCAGCAGTTTCGGGGATTCACCCCTCCACTTT